Detailed here is one T cell receptor (beta chain). The antigen remains undetermined. The V end was cut by 0 bases, the J end by 3 bases, with 12 bases between. The CDR3 loop spans 16 amino acids. The V gene's germline CDR1 is LNHNV and CDR2 YYDKDF (reference sequence). The data stem from a study of naive and memory T cell subsets. General study findings and limits: A clonotype means one alpha or beta sequence, not an alpha/beta pair. A few larger clonotypes appeared in naive repertoires, especially CD8, possibly memory cells re-expressing CD45RA.

Sequential positive selection took CD4 T cells first, then CD8 T cells. Cells stained for CD3, CD4, CD8, CD45RA and CD27 were sorted into four subsets. Two oligonucleotides, mixed equimolar, formed the beta constant-region primer covering TRBC1 and TRBC2. Nested alpha and beta constant-region primers with the SP2 primer drove four PCR rounds on ligated cDNA. Each CDR3 protein gets one entry after TCRdb re-called the UMI-ligation and nested PCR reads with MiXCR. The table shows under 150,000 distinct CDR3 sequences, with 15% to 25% occurring only once. The gene calls are TRBV15 and TRBJ1-5; D is unresolved. This TCR derives from a human donor in good health. Source material: naive CD8+ T cells from blood. For the CDR3, the DNA is TGTGCCACCAGCAGAGATTCTCGGCAGCCCAATCAGCCCCAGCATTTT. Its protein is CATSRDSRQPNQPQHF. Complete variable domain (other parts from reference TRBV15 and TRBJ1-5): DAMVIQNPRYQVTQFGKPVTLSCSQTLNHNVMYWYQQKSSQAPKLLFHYYDKDFNNEADTPDNFQSRRPNTSFCFLDIRSPGLGDTAMYLCATSRDSRQPNQPQHFGDGTRLSIL.